A single TCR beta chain is shown here with its context. The CDR3 has 17 residues. V shed 5 bases and J shed 5 bases, with 24 bases lying between them. The germline V gene has CDR1 SNHLY and CDR2 FYNNEI. PCR involved 60 Vbeta and 13 Jbeta primers. Sequencing was performed with immunoSEQ multiplex PCR; in TCRdb, only in-frame clones are kept and a portion is missing. The sample holds 150,000 to 200,000 clones, 75% to 90% seen once. These data originate in a study of cytomegalovirus exposure and HLA in healthy donors. Study background: There were over 350 genotyped donors. Of these, 81% fell in the genetic ancestry cluster associated with self-reported Caucasian donors.

The chain is built from TRBV2 and TRBJ1-1; D uncertain. Sequenced sample: PBMCs. This sequence was found in a girl aged 2 to 10 in good health and CMV-seropositive. The CDR3 sequence: CASSWPAGEGAVTEAFF. DNA for the CDR3: TGTGCCAGCAGTTGGCCGGCCGGGGAGGGCGCGGTAACTGAAGCTTTCTTT.